The clone carrying this TCR beta chain was observed many times. Its antigen remains unknown. The data were obtained in a study of read filtering for tumor transcriptome and immune sequencing. About the research overall: Transcriptome libraries were built from DNase-treated RNA. Broader study findings: Roughly four fifths of IR-seq clonotypes had one read, totaling around 3.4% of reads; RNA-seq: about 69% and 49%. Sorted CD138-negative bone marrow cells were not purified T cells.

CDR1 SGHRS and CDR2 YFSETQ come from the germline V gene. The CDR3 totals 13 residues. V dropped 0 bases and J dropped 11 bases, with 14 bases sitting between them. The library was built from 400 ng RNA with molecular barcoded adaptors for alpha/delta and beta/gamma chains. MiXCR, run by TCRdb on the reads, gives a single entry per CDR3 protein. The repertoire has roughly 93,000 distinct CDR3 sequences, 20% to 25% of them found once; the top ten carry about an eighth. V usage is TRBV5-1 and J usage is TRBJ1-1; D call uncertain. This clonotype originated in a donor aged 40 or over with multiple myeloma. Sequencing used a population of CD138-negative cells sorted from bone marrow. CDR3 residues: CASSLERASVAFF. The CDR3 bases are TGCGCCAGCAGCTTGGAACGGGCGTCGGTTGCTTTCTTT. Filled out from reference TRBV5-1 and TRBJ1-1, the complete variable domain reads KAGVTQTPRYLIKTRGQQVTLSCSPISGHRSVSWYQQTPGQGLQFLFEYFSETQRNKGNFPGRFSGRQFSNSRSEMNVSTLELGDSALYLCASSLERASVAFFGQGTRLTVV.